Presented here are 6 T cell receptor beta chains from one specimen sequenced in a study of T cell repertoires and Cas9 in healthy adults. Clones were read by immunoSEQ multiplex PCR, and TCRdb kept only the in-frame ones, dropping some. The sample has around 25,000 clones, about nine tenths seen once; the top ten hold roughly 0.7%. The source material was CD4+ effector T cells (CD127+, CD25-, CD137-, CD154-) from PBMCs; culture status not recorded. Receptor source: a human donor in good health.

The V gene is TRBV6-1, the J gene TRBJ1-2; no definite D call. CDR1 and CDR2 (germline): MNHNS, SASEGT. V gave up 4 bases and J gave up 0 bases, with 6 bases separating them. The CDR3 loop spans 13 amino acids. The CDR3: CASSVRANYGYTF. CDR3 DNA: TGTGCCAGCAGTGTTAGGGCTAACTATGGCTACACCTTC.

V gene TRBV10-3 combines with J gene TRBJ2-2; perhaps TRBD1 as D (6 bases). V lost 7 bases and J lost 3, with 9 bases in between. Germline V gene sequence: CDR1 ENHRY, CDR2 SYGVKD. The CDR3 covers 13 residues. The CDR3 DNA reads as TGTGCCATCAATAACAGGGACACCGGGGAGCTGTTTTTT. It codes for CAINNRDTGELFF.

The table lists this clone with a count of one. The chain has TRBV7-9 and TRBJ2-5, with D possibly matching TRBD1 (7 bases). The J call is doubtful: the DNA matches TRBJ2-7 better. CDR1 is SEHNR, CDR2 FQNEAQ, per germline (reference sequence). The CDR3 is made up of 15 amino acids. CDR3 coding DNA: TGTGCCAGCAGCTCCCAGGGGGGAGTCAGGTACGAGCAGTACTTC. This sequence encodes CASSSQGGVRYEQYF.

This sequence joins TRBV5-1 and TRBJ2-7; no reliable D call. V lost 0 bases and J 0 bases, leaving 7 bases between the germline ends. CDR1 and CDR2 from the germline V gene are SGHRS and YFSETQ. The CDR3 has 14 amino acids. CDR3: CASSLEASSYEQYF. CDR3 in DNA: TGCGCCAGCAGCTTGGAGGCGAGCTCCTACGAGCAGTACTTC. Combining the CDR3 with reference TRBV5-1 and TRBJ2-7 gives the whole variable domain KAGVTQTPRYLIKTRGQQVTLSCSPISGHRSVSWYQQTPGQGLQFLFEYFSETQRNKGNFPGRFSGRQFSNSRSEMNVSTLELGDSALYLCASSLEASSYEQYFGPGTRLTVT.

The chain combines TRBV5-6 with TRBJ2-1; D is perhaps TRBD1 (6 bases). Germline-derived CDR1 and CDR2 are SGHDT and YYEEEE. Trimming stripped 4 bases from V and 4 bases from J, with 15 bases between. This CDR3 has 15 amino acids. CDR3 in DNA: TGTGCCAGCAGCGGGGGCAGGCAACTTTACAATGAGCAGTTCTTC. Translating it yields CASSGGRQLYNEQFF.

The rearrangement joins TRBV4-2 to TRBJ1-6; 7 nucleotides agree with TRBD1. This CDR3 has 18 residues. The junction had 5 bases not matched to a gene; V was cut back by 0 bases and J by 0 bases. The germline V gene has CDR1 LGHNA and CDR2 YNFKEQ. DNA of the CDR3: TGTGCCAGCAGCCAAGATGGGCAGGGGGGCTCCTATAATTCACCCCTCCACTTT. This sequence encodes CASSQDGQGGSYNSPLHF.